These 27 T cell receptor beta chains originate from one sample sequenced in a study of metastatic and nonmetastatic thyroid tumors (dated by TCRdb to 2020 to 2022). Receptor amplification or capture employed PCR. These reads were obtained on an Illumina HiSeq 4000. In-frame beta chains were kept once TCRdb had trimmed the public reads at Q25 with fastp and called clones with MiXCR. The sample table lists around 59,000 clones, 15% to 20% of them with a count of one. The ten largest account for roughly a tenth of the sample. No patient had received any treatment before thyroid surgery. The sample taken for sequencing was blood. The source is a male donor with papillary thyroid cancer or a benign thyroid nodule (not recorded which). Some clones in this sample may be carry-over from other donors' samples.

In its sample, this clone was seen many times. The chain employs TRBV12-3 or TRBV12-4 and TRBJ1-5, with D unclear. The CDR3 length is 14 residues. V lost 6 bases, J lost 6 bases, and 15 bases lay in between. Here the CDR3 reads CASSPERLSQPQHF. The CDR3 DNA follows: TGTGCCAGCAGCCCCGAGAGATTGAGTCAGCCCCAGCATTTT.

This clone showed up many times. The CDR3 DNA reads as TGTGCCAGCAGACGGGGGACAGGCAGGAATCAGCCCCAGCATTTT. As protein: CASRRGTGRNQPQHF. The chain is built from TRBV6-1 and TRBJ1-5; 8 bases fit TRBD1. Per the germline V gene, CDR1 is MNHNS and CDR2 is SASEGT. V gave up 6 bases and J gave up 4 bases; unmatched junction bases: 8. CDR3 size: 15 residues.

By sample fraction, this clone is medium-sized. The V and J genes are TRBV19 and TRBJ1-2; 10 bases map to TRBD1. V was clipped by 6 bases and J by 5 bases; unmatched bases: 6. Germline V gives CDR1 LNHDA, CDR2 SQIVND (reference sequence). The CDR3 is made up of 14 amino acids. DNA for the CDR3: TGTGCCAGTAGCCCCCTGGACAGGGGGTATGGCTACACCTTC. It yields the protein CASSPLDRGYGYTF.

This chain connects TRBV20-1 to TRBJ2-7, with a possible D match to TRBD2 (6 bases). Per germline, CDR1 DFQATT and CDR2 SNEGSKA (reference sequence). The V end was cut by 1 base, the J end by 1 base, with 17 bases between. The CDR3 covers 16 residues. The CDR3, as DNA: TGCAGTGCTAGAGGATCCCCACGGGAGCGATCCTACGAGCAGTACTTC. The encoded protein is CSARGSPRERSYEQYF.

This clone was counted at least ten times. V gene TRBV12-3 or TRBV12-4 combines with J gene TRBJ2-7; either TRBD1 or TRBD2 may fit D (5 bases each). CDR3 length: 14 residues. V gave up 4 bases and J gave up 2 bases, with 12 bases separating them. The CDR3 DNA sequence: TGTGCCAGCAGTTGGGGGACGACAGCCTACGAGCAGTACTTC. Residues: CASSWGTTAYEQYF.

This clone was recorded many times. The gene calls are TRBV19 and TRBJ2-6; 9 nucleotides line up with TRBD1. Germline assignment: CDR1 LNHDA and CDR2 SQIVND (reference sequence). This CDR3 is 20 amino acids long. The J segment lost 9 bases and the V segment lost 6 bases, leaving 24 bases of the junction unmatched. The CDR3 nucleotides are TGTGCCAGTAGCATTCTCATCGGGACAGGGTCCATTGGGCCCAACAACGTCCTGACTTTC. Amino acids: CASSILIGTGSIGPNNVLTF.

V usage is TRBV7-9 and J usage is TRBJ2-2; D is possibly TRBD2 (5 bases). The CDR3 runs 14 residues. The germline CDR1 and CDR2 sequences are SEHNR and FQNEAQ (reference sequence). The ends were cut back, 6 bases at V and 2 bases at J, with 10 bases in the middle. For the CDR3, the DNA is TGTGCCAGCAGATTGGGAGACAACACCGGGGAGCTGTTTTTT. It yields the protein CASRLGDNTGELFF.

This clone appeared many times. V gene TRBV27 combines with J gene TRBJ2-2, with 8 bases lining up with TRBD1. The CDR3 length is 17 residues. Germline lookup yields CDR1 MNHEY and CDR2 SMNVEV (reference sequence). J gave up 2 bases and V 3 bases, and 8 bases lay outside the gene matches. In DNA, the CDR3 is TGTGCCAGCAGTTTCGAGTGGACAGGGTCAAACACCGGGGAGCTGTTTTTT. Translated, it gives CASSFEWTGSNTGELFF.

This clone was seen at least ten times. The J gene is TRBJ1-5, the V gene TRBV12-3 or TRBV12-4; D remains ambiguous. Trimming cost V 2 bases and J 0 bases, with 14 bases left between them. The CDR3 is 17 residues long. In DNA, the CDR3 is TGTGCCAGCAGTTTATTTGGGTTCGCTGATAGCAATCAGCCCCAGCATTTT. Its protein product is CASSLFGFADSNQPQHF.

This clone was recorded at least ten times. This chain uses TRBV6-1 with TRBJ1-2; unclear D gene. The germline gives CDR1 MNHNS, CDR2 SASEGT. The CDR3 is 12 amino acids. Trimming left V 0 bases short and J 7 bases short, with 6 bases between. The CDR3 here is CASSEASVGYTF. In DNA, the CDR3 is TGTGCCAGCAGTGAAGCTTCAGTTGGCTACACCTTC.

This clone was detected many times. The rearrangement joins TRBV27 to TRBJ1-1, with a tentative D call TRBD1 (6 bases). The V gene's germline CDR1 is MNHEY and CDR2 SMNVEV (reference sequence). The CDR3 loop spans 15 amino acids. The V end was cut by 10 bases, the J end by 4 bases, with 22 bases between. The CDR3 coding sequence is TGTGCCACTCAGAAAGGGGGGGCAAGGAGCACTGAAGCTTTCTTT. Translating gives CATQKGGARSTEAFF.

This clone was found a few times. The chain joins TRBV5-4 to TRBJ2-7; the D gene is possibly TRBD2 (6 bases). The better agreement between TRBJ2-5 and the DNA end casts doubt on the J call. The CDR3 covers 14 residues. CDR1 and CDR2 from the germline V gene are SGHNT and YYREEE (reference sequence). The CDR3 DNA is TGTGCCAGCAGCCCGGACCCGGGAGCGGAGACCCAGTACTTC. This sequence encodes CASSPDPGAETQYF.

As regards this clone: A read error is possible here, since a much larger clone lies one base away. V is TRBV20-1 and J is TRBJ1-4, with D possibly being TRBD1 (6 bases). Germline lookup yields CDR1 DFQATT and CDR2 SNEGSKA (reference sequence). This CDR3 contains 15 residues. Trimming shortened V by 1 base and J by 9 bases, and 18 bases separated the two germline ends. The CDR3 spells CSARALTGSNKKLFF. For the CDR3, the DNA is TGCAGTGCTAGAGCCCTGACAGGCTCGAATAAAAAACTGTTTTTT.

This clone was seen at least ten times. The V call is TRBV11-2, the J call TRBJ2-2; D gene unclear. The V gene's germline CDR1 is SGHAT and CDR2 FQNNGV. V gave up 1 base and J gave up 2 bases, with 8 bases separating them. This CDR3 has 15 amino acids. In DNA form, the CDR3 reads TGTGCCAGCAGCTTAGTCCCAGCTAACACCGGGGAGCTGTTTTTT. This translates into CASSLVPANTGELFF.

This clone was found many times. The sample holds other DNA sequences that translate to the same CDR3. This sequence joins TRBV28 and TRBJ2-2; the match to TRBD2 covers 13 bases. With V trimmed by 6 bases and J by 7 bases, 5 bases remained unmatched. The CDR3 extends over 15 amino acids. Germline V lookup: CDR1 MDHEN, CDR2 SYDVKM. The CDR3 reads CASSAGTSGNGELFF. CDR3 DNA: TGTGCCAGCAGCGCAGGGACTAGCGGGAACGGGGAGCTGTTTTTT. Based on the CDR3 plus reference TRBV28 and TRBJ2-2, the full variable domain is DVKVTQSSRYLVKRTGEKVFLECVQDMDHENMFWYRQDPGLGLRLIYFSYDVKMKEKGDIPEGYSVSREKKERFSLILESASTNQTSMYLCASSAGTSGNGELFFGEGSRLTVL.

The gene calls are TRBV5-5 and TRBJ2-7; 16 bases match TRBD2. The CDR3 has 16 residues. Trimming took 4 bases from V and 3 from J; bases not matched to a gene: 4. CDR1 SGHKS and CDR2 YYEKEE come from the germline V gene (reference sequence). In DNA, the CDR3 is TGTGCCAGCAGCGGGACTAGCGGGGGGGCATACTACGAGCAGTACTTC. It translates to CASSGTSGGAYYEQYF.

Many counts were recorded for this clone. This chain uses TRBV11-2 with TRBJ2-2; 13 bases agree with TRBD2. The germline gives CDR1 SGHAT, CDR2 FQNNGV. Losses at the gene ends were 4 bases for V and 4 bases for J; bases not matched to a gene: 6. This CDR3 contains 17 residues. Here the CDR3 DNA reads TGTGCCAGCAGCTCGGGACTAGCGGGAATCGGCACCGGGGAGCTGTTTTTT. It is translated as CASSSGLAGIGTGELFF.

This clone was recorded at least ten times. The rearrangement uses TRBV30 and TRBJ2-7, with D possibly TRBD1 on 6 matching bases. CDR3 length: 13 residues. From germline, CDR1 is GTSNPN and CDR2 SVGIG (reference sequence). V was cut by 5 bases and J by 2 bases, with 13 bases left in between. The DNA of the CDR3 is TGTGCCTGGGGCCAGGACAGCACCTACGAGCAGTACTTC. This gives the protein CAWGQDSTYEQYF.

This clone was counted at least ten times. CDR3 sequence: CASSLARDFTDTQYF. CDR3 nucleotide sequence: TGTGCCAGCAGCTTGGCGCGGGACTTCACAGATACGCAGTATTTT. The chain employs TRBV7-3 and TRBJ2-3, with D possibly being TRBD2 (6 bases). Between the trimmed V and J ends, which lost 3 bases and 2 bases, there was a span of 12 bases. The CDR3 is 15 residues long. The germline V gene encodes CDR1 SGHTA and CDR2 FQGTGA.

This clone was observed at least ten times. The genes are TRBV6-4 and TRBJ2-3; TRBD2 might be the D (6 bases). V was trimmed by 3 bases and J by 1 base, leaving 17 bases between them. Germline V gene lookup returns CDR1 MRHNA and CDR2 SNTAGT. The CDR3 runs 17 residues. DNA for the CDR3: TGTGCCAGCAGTGATACTCGACGGAGGGCGGGCACAGATACGCAGTATTTT. This gives the protein CASSDTRRRAGTDTQYF.

A remark on this clone: The missing conserved phenylalanine or tryptophan at the end of this CDR3 makes a read error likely. The V call is TRBV5-4, the J call TRBJ1-3; 7 bases match TRBD1. The ends lost 0 bases at V and 0 bases at J; junction bases unmatched: 3. Looked up from germline, CDR1 is SGHNT and CDR2 is YYREEE (reference sequence). This CDR3 is built from 16 residues. CDR3: CASSLAGTVSGNTIYL. In DNA, the CDR3 is TGTGCCAGCAGCTTGGCCGGGACAGTCTCTGGAAACACCATATATCTT.

This clone was observed at least ten times. The J gene is TRBJ1-2, the V gene TRBV6-5; D call uncertain. Trimming stripped 0 bases from V and 3 bases from J, with 8 bases between. CDR1 MNHEY and CDR2 SVGAGI come from the germline V gene. This CDR3 region has 14 residues. CDR3 loop: CASSYSAGYYGYTF. The CDR3 coding sequence is TGTGCCAGCAGTTACTCGGCAGGCTACTATGGCTACACCTTC.

In its sample, this clone was seen many times. The V call is TRBV5-6, the J call TRBJ2-5; the match to TRBD2 covers 7 bases. After removal of 4 bases from V and 10 bases from J, the junction contained 4 bases not matched to a gene. The CDR3 has 11 amino acids. Per the germline V gene, CDR1 is SGHDT and CDR2 is YYEEEE. CDR3 coding DNA: TGTGCCAGCAGCGGGGGGGAAGGCCAGTACTTC. Protein sequence: CASSGGEGQYF.

This clone has a count of ten or more. The V gene is TRBV27, the J gene TRBJ1-5; possibly TRBD1 for D (5 bases). From germline, CDR1 is MNHEY and CDR2 SMNVEV (reference sequence). Trimming took off 3 bases at V and 4 bases at J, with 10 bases between the two ends. The CDR3 is made up of 14 amino acids. The CDR3 here is CASSLRGGNQPQHF. The CDR3 DNA reads TGTGCCAGCAGTTTGAGGGGAGGAAATCAGCCCCAGCATTTT.

This clone was seen at least ten times. V usage is TRBV19 and J usage is TRBJ1-1, with 8 bases aligning to TRBD1. Trimming took 3 bases from V and 5 from J; bases not matched to a gene: 5. The CDR3 has 14 amino acids. Germline V lookup: CDR1 LNHDA, CDR2 SQIVND (reference sequence). The chain's CDR3 is CASSIGQGATEAFF. DNA of the CDR3: TGTGCCAGTAGTATTGGACAGGGAGCGACTGAAGCTTTCTTT. The full variable domain, its missing parts supplied by reference TRBV19 and TRBJ1-1, is DGGITQSPKYLFRKEGQNVTLSCEQNLNHDAMYWYRQDPGQGLRLIYYSQIVNDFQKGDIAEGYSVSREKKESFPLTVTSAQKNPTAFYLCASSIGQGATEAFFGQGTRLTVV.

This clone was seen a single time. A much larger clone differs from this one at a single base, so this may be a read error. This chain connects TRBV20-1 to TRBJ1-4; D ambiguous. CDR1 is DFQATT, CDR2 SNEGSKA, per germline (reference sequence). This CDR3 comprises 17 residues. Trimming cost V 6 bases and J 3 bases, with 23 bases left between them. CDR3: CSAPRHSPLAANEKLFF. In DNA, the CDR3 is TGCAGTGCCCCGCGGCACAGCCCTCTGGCAGCTAATGAAAAACTGTTTTTT.

In the case of this clone: At one boundary the junction diverges from the germline segment, which might be a read error. The chain has TRBV30 and TRBJ1-2; no definite D call. The CDR3 is 14 amino acids. Germline assignment: CDR1 GTSNPN and CDR2 SVGIG (reference sequence). CDR3 coding DNA: TGTGCCGGGAGTGTACCTATGACGAGCCGGGTCTACACCTTC. It yields the protein CAGSVPMTSRVYTF.